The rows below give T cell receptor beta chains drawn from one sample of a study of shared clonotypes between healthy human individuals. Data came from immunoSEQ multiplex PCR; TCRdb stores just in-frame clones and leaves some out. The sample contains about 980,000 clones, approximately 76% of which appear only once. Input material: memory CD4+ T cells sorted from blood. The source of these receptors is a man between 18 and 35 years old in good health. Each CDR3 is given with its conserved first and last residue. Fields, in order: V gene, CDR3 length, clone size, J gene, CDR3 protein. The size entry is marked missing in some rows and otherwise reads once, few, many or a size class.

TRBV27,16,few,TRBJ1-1,CASSLALGGAGTEAFF
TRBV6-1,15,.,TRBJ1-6,CASSEIGGNGTPLHF
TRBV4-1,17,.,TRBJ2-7,CASSQDKGLAGEDEQYF
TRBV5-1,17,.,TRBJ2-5,CASSLGSPGLTQETQYF
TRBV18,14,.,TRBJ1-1,CASSSRDRDTEAFF
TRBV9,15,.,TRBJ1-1,CASSPERTGNLETFF
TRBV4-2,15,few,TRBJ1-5,CASSQDAQGNQPQHF
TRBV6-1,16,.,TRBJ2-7,CASSEFDGEGWYEQYF
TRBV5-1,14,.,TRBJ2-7,CASSFNRGFYEQYF
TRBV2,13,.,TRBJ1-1,CASSGQGGTEAFF
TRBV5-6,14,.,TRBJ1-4,CASNVGGRGEKLFF
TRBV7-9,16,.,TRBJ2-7,CASSRGLAGQAYEQYF
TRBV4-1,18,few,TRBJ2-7,CASSQDPFRDRVRYEQYF
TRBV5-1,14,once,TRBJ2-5,CASRSPVGQETQYF
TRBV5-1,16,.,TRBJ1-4,CASSLTPGQGFGKLFF
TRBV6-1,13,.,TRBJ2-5,CASRSGGGETQYF
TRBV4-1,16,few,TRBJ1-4,CASSQPPGSTNEKLFF
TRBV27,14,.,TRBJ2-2,CASSFTSVTGELFF
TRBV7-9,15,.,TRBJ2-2,CASSKDNPNTGELFF
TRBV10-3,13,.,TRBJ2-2,CAIRQGSTGELFF
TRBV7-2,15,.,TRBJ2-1,CASSEGGAVTNEQFF
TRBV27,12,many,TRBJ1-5,CASSTNNQPQHF
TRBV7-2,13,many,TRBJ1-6,CASSLRDGSPLHF
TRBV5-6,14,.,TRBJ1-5,CASSLGLKNQPQHF
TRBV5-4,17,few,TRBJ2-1,CASRSGDRSGSYNEQFF
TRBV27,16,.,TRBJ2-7,CASSRRTGTSVYEQYF
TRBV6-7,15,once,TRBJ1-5,CASSHEGGANQPQHF
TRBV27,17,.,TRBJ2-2,CASSLGRWAGMTGELFF
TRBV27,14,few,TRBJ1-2,CASSRGGPLYGYTF